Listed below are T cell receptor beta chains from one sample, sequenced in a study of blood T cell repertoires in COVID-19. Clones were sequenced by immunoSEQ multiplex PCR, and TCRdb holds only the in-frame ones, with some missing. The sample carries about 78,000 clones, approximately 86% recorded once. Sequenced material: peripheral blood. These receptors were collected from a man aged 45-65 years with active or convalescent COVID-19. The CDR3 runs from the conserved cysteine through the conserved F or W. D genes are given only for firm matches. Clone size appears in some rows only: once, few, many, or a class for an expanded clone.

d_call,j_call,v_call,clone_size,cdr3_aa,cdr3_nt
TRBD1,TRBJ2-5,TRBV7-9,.,CASSFGQGALQETQYF,TGTGCCAGCAGCTTCGGACAGGGGGCCCTCCAAGAGACCCAGTACTTC
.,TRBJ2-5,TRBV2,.,CASKTGIQETQYF,TGTGCCAGCAAAACAGGGATTCAAGAGACCCAGTACTTC
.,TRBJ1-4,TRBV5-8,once,CASSLMGGRDEKLFF,TGTGCCAGCAGCTTGATGGGGGGGAGAGATGAAAAACTGTTTTTT
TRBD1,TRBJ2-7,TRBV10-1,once,CASTQRQGGEQYF,TGCGCCAGCACCCAGAGACAGGGGGGCGAGCAGTACTTC
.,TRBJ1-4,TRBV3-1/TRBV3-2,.,CASSRRTNEKLFF,TGTGCCAGCAGCCGGCGGACTAATGAAAAACTGTTTTTT
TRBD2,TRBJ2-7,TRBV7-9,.,CASSPLGQRLAGGNEQYF,TGTGCCAGCAGCCCTCTCGGACAGCGACTAGCGGGGGGAAACGAGCAGTACTTC
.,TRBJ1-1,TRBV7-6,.,CASSPVDMNTEAFF,TGTGCCAGCAGCCCGGTAGACATGAACACTGAAGCTTTCTTT
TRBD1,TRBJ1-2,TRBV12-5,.,CASGLGQDYGYTF,TGTGCTAGTGGTCTGGGACAGGACTATGGCTACACCTTC
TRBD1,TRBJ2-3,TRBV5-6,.,CASSLVGTGGPDTQYF,TGTGCCAGCAGCTTAGTAGGGACAGGCGGCCCAGATACGCAGTATTTT
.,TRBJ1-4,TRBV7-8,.,CASSLGAGGTNEKLFF,TGTGCCAGCAGCTTAGGGGCGGGGGGCACTAATGAAAAACTGTTTTTT
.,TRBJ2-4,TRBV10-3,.,CAIRPDTQNIQYF,TGTGCCATACGCCCGGACACCCAAAACATTCAGTACTTC
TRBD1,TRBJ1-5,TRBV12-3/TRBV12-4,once,CASSWTGGQPQHF,TGTGCCAGCAGTTGGACAGGGGGACAGCCCCAGCATTTT
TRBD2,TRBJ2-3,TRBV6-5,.,CASNGGSTDTQYF,TGTGCCAGCAACGGGGGGAGCACAGATACGCAGTATTTT
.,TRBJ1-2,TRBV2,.,CASSEADMNYGYTF,TGTGCCAGCAGTGAAGCGGACATGAACTATGGCTACACCTTC
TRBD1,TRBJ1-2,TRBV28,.,CAIFRDSEVSGGYTF,TGTGCCATTTTCCGGGACAGTGAAGTTTCAGGTGGCTACACCTTC
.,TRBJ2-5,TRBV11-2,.,CASSYLGRDEETQYF,TGTGCCAGCAGCTATCTAGGCAGGGATGAAGAGACCCAGTACTTC
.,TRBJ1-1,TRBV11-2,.,CASSLSYREAFF,TGTGCCAGCAGCTTAAGTTACAGGGAAGCTTTCTTT
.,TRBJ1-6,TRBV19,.,CASRGSGRNSPLHF,TGTGCCAGTAGGGGGTCAGGGCGAAATTCACCCCTCCACTTT
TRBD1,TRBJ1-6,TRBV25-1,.,CASSEGGTGNNSPLHF,TGTGCCAGCAGTGAGGGAGGGACAGGGAATAATTCACCCCTCCACTTT
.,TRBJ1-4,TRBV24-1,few,CATSDGYNEKLFF,TGTGCCACCAGTGACGGGTATAATGAAAAACTGTTTTTT
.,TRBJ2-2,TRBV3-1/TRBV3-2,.,CASSQQGRASNTGELFF,TGTGCCAGCAGCCAACAAGGCAGGGCTTCGAACACCGGGGAGCTGTTTTTT
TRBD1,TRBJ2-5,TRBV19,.,CASSTGQGYETQYF,TGTGCCAGTAGTACGGGACAGGGGTACGAGACCCAGTACTTC
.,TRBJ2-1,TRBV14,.,CASSQIIGSYNEQFF,TGTGCCAGCAGCCAAATTATCGGGTCCTACAATGAGCAGTTCTTC
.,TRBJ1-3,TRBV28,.,CASSPPQGSGNTIYF,TGTGCCAGCAGTCCGCCACAGGGCTCTGGAAACACCATATATTTT
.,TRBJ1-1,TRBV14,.,CASSQVGGNTEAFF,TGTGCCAGCAGCCAAGTAGGAGGGAACACTGAAGCTTTCTTT
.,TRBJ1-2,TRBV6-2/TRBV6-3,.,CASSSELNGYTF,TGTGCCAGCAGTTCCGAGTTGAATGGCTACACCTTC
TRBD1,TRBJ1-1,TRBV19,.,CASSTSGGTEAFF,TGTGCCAGTAGTACCTCAGGGGGCACTGAAGCTTTCTTT
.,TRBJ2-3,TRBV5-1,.,CASSLGGPKDTQYF,TGCGCCAGCAGCTTGGGGGGGCCCAAAGATACGCAGTATTTT
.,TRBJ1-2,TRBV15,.,CATRGGGQGYGYTF,TGTGCCACCAGAGGGGGGGGCCAAGGCTATGGCTACACCTTC
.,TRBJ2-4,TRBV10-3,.,CAISTQGTKNIQYF,TGTGCCATCAGTACCCAGGGGACCAAAAACATTCAGTACTTC
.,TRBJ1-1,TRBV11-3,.,CASSPGEGGNTEAFF,TGTGCCAGCAGCCCCGGAGAGGGAGGGAACACTGAAGCTTTCTTT
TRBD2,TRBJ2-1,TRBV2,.,CAGTGLARDEQFF,TGTGCCGGGACGGGACTAGCGCGCGATGAGCAGTTCTTC
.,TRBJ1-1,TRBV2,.,CASIGQGGEAFF,TGTGCCAGCATTGGGCAGGGCGGTGAAGCTTTCTTT
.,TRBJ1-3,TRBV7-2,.,CASSLGGLSGNTIYF,TGTGCCAGCAGCTTAGGGGGGCTCTCTGGAAACACCATATATTTT
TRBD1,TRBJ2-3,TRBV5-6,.,CASSFGTGKDTQYF,TGTGCCAGCAGCTTCGGGACAGGGAAGGATACGCAGTATTTT
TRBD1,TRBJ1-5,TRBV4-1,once,CASSDRDRGGNQPQHF,TGCGCCAGCAGCGACCGGGACAGGGGCGGTAATCAGCCCCAGCATTTT
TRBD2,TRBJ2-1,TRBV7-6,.,CASSLVPPPGLGINEQFF,TGTGCCAGCAGCTTAGTCCCCCCGCCGGGACTAGGGATCAATGAGCAGTTCTTC
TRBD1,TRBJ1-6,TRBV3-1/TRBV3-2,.,CASSQGYTGDSPLHF,TGTGCCAGCAGCCAAGGTTACACAGGGGATTCACCCCTCCACTTT
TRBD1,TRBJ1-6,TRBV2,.,CASRTGDSNSPLHF,TGTGCCAGCAGGACAGGGGACAGCAATTCACCCCTCCACTTT
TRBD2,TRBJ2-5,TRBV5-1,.,CASSFGTGGETQYF,TGCGCCAGCAGCTTTGGGACGGGAGGAGAGACCCAGTACTTC
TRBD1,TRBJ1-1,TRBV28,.,CASSLGTGVGDTEAFF,TGTGCCAGCAGTCTCGGGACAGGGGTGGGGGACACTGAAGCTTTCTTT
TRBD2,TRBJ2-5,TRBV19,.,CASRQSGSGGETQYF,TGTGCCAGCCGCCAGTCGGGATCGGGAGGCGAGACCCAGTACTTC
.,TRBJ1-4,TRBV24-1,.,CATNTTGVQEKLFF,TGTGCCACCAACACGACAGGTGTACAGGAAAAACTGTTTTTT
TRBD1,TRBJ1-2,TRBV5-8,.,CASSVDREVYGYTF,TGTGCCAGCAGCGTCGACAGGGAGGTCTATGGCTACACCTTC
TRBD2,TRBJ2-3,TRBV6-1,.,CASSEAFPGLAGTDTQYF,TGTGCCAGCAGTGAAGCCTTCCCAGGACTAGCGGGAACAGATACGCAGTATTTT
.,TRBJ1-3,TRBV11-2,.,CASSLGAGNSGNTIYF,TGTGCCAGCAGCTTAGGCGCGGGAAACTCTGGAAACACCATATATTTT
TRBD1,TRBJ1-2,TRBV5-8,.,CASSYQQGGGGYTF,TGTGCCAGCAGCTATCAACAGGGGGGAGGCGGCTACACCTTC
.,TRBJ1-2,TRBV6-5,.,CASSYSHTGLGYTF,TGTGCCAGCAGTTACTCTCATACAGGGCTTGGCTACACCTTC
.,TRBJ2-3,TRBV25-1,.,CASSELSGGIDTQYF,TGTGCCAGCAGTGAATTGTCTGGGGGGATAGATACGCAGTATTTT
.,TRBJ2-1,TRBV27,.,CASSSFNPSPYDNEQFF,TGTGCCAGCAGTTCGTTTAATCCTAGTCCCTATGACAATGAGCAGTTCTTC
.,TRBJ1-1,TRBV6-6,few,CASTQQNTEAFF,TGTGCCAGCACCCAACAGAACACTGAAGCTTTCTTT